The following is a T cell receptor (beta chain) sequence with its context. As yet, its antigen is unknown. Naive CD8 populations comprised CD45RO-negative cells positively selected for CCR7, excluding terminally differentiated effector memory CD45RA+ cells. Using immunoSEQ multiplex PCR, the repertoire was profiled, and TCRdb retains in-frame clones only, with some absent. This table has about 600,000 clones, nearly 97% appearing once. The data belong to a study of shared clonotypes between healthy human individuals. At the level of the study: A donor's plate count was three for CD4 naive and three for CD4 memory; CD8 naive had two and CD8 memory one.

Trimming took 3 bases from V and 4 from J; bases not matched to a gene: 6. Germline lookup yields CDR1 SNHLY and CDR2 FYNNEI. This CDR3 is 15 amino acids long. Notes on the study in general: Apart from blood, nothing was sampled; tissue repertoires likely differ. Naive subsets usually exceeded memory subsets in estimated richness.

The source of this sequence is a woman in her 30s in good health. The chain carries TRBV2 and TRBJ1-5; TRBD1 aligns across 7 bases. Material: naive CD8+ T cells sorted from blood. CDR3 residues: CASSEHRGLNQPQHF. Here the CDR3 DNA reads TGTGCCAGCAGTGAGCACAGGGGCTTAAATCAGCCCCAGCATTTT.